This entry lists 24 T cell receptor beta chains sequenced from one sample in a study of shared clonotypes between healthy human individuals. CD45RO-negative cells were positively selected for CCR7, leaving out terminally differentiated effector memory CD45RA+ cells. Clones were read by immunoSEQ multiplex PCR, and TCRdb kept only the in-frame ones, dropping some. The table records some 2 million clones, about 95% of them present only once. What was sequenced was naive CD8+ T cells sorted from blood. Source of these receptors: a man between 18 and 29 years old in good health.

V gene TRBV9 combines with J gene TRBJ2-2, with 12 bases aligning to TRBD2. This CDR3 has 16 residues. Per the germline V gene, CDR1 is SGDLS and CDR2 is YYNGEE. The V gene end was trimmed by 4 bases and the J gene end by 5 bases; junction bases not matched to a gene: 6. CDR3 DNA sequence: TGTGCCAGCAGCCTCAGACTAGCGGGAGTTACCGGGGAGCTGTTTTTT. Its protein product is CASSLRLAGVTGELFF.

As regards this clone: The sample has other DNA sequences that encode this CDR3 too. This chain links TRBV4-1 with TRBJ1-5; TRBD1 aligns across 7 bases. The V and J ends lost 1 base and 0 bases, in that order; junction bases with no gene match: 0. The germline CDR1 and CDR2 sequences are MGHRA and YSYEKL. The length of the CDR3 is 15 residues. The chain's CDR3 is CASSQGQGSNQPQHF. CDR3 in DNA: TGCGCCAGCAGCCAAGGACAGGGTAGCAATCAGCCCCAGCATTTT.

This chain connects TRBV9 to TRBJ2-7, with 10 bases aligning to TRBD1. Germline CDR1 SGDLS, CDR2 YYNGEE. V lost 0 bases and J lost 5; bases outside the gene matches: 8. This CDR3 region has 16 residues. The CDR3 coding sequence is TGTGCCAGCAGCGTAGGCGAGGGACAGGGGCTCGACGAGCAGTACTTC. Translated: CASSVGEGQGLDEQYF.

The J gene is TRBJ1-2, the V gene TRBV10-3; D is possibly TRBD1 (5 bases). The CDR3 loop spans 15 amino acids. Trimming pared 6 bases from V and 8 bases from J, leaving 22 bases between. Per germline, CDR1 ENHRY and CDR2 SYGVKD. CDR3 bases: TGTGCCATCAGGATGGGCGGGCCAGGGTTGGAAGGCTACACCTTC. Translated: CAIRMGGPGLEGYTF.

The chain is built from TRBV5-4 and TRBJ2-1; D uncertain. CDR1 and CDR2 (germline): SGHNT, YYREEE (reference sequence). This CDR3 comprises 9 residues. V lost 9 bases and J lost 5, with 3 bases in between. The CDR3 here is CAMDNEQFF. CDR3 nucleotides: TGTGCCATGGACAATGAGCAGTTCTTC.

This chain connects TRBV15 to TRBJ1-1; D is possibly TRBD1 (6 bases). The CDR3 covers 13 residues. The germline V and J ends were trimmed by 6 bases and 4 bases, with 12 bases remaining between them. Germline V gene sequence: CDR1 LNHNV, CDR2 YYDKDF (reference sequence). CDR3 in DNA: TGTGCCACCAGTATATCCAGGGGCACTGAAGCTTTCTTT. This sequence encodes CATSISRGTEAFF.

The chain joins TRBV5-6 to TRBJ2-5; D is perhaps TRBD1 or TRBD2 (6 bases each). V lost 0 bases and J lost 5, with 14 bases in between. This CDR3 has 15 residues. The germline V gene has CDR1 SGHDT and CDR2 YYEEEE. The CDR3 DNA is TGTGCCAGCAGCTTGGGAGGGGGGCCTCGGGAGACCCAGTACTTC. Translation: CASSLGGGPRETQYF.

This clone was detected once. The chain employs TRBV4-1 and TRBJ1-5; 7 nucleotides match TRBD1. From germline, CDR1 is MGHRA and CDR2 YSYEKL. With 0 bases clipped from V and 3 bases from J, the junction kept 17 bases outside the gene matches. The CDR3 extends over 20 amino acids. The CDR3 nucleotides read TGCGCCAGCAGCCAAGATCCTAATTTTTTGATGACAGGGCCCAATCAGCCCCAGCATTTT. It encodes CASSQDPNFLMTGPNQPQHF.

About this clone: The sample carries other DNA sequences with the same CDR3. V usage is TRBV7-2 and J usage is TRBJ2-3, with TRBD2 matching 12 bases. The trim removed 6 bases at V and 4 bases at J, leaving 5 bases unmatched. The CDR3 contains 15 residues. Germline CDR1 is SGHTA and CDR2 is FQGNSA. This CDR3 is CASSSLAGGPDTQYF. CDR3 DNA sequence: TGTGCCAGCAGTTCCCTAGCGGGAGGGCCAGATACGCAGTATTTT.

The V gene is TRBV9, the J gene TRBJ2-2, with 14 bases identical to TRBD2. Germline trimming cut 0 bases from V and 4 bases from J; bases unmatched to any gene: 8. This CDR3 spans 19 amino acids. Germline assignment: CDR1 SGDLS and CDR2 YYNGEE. The CDR3 DNA reads as TGTGCCAGCAGCGTAGGACTAGCGGGGGGGCCTCGGGCCACCGGGGAGCTGTTTTTT. It yields the protein CASSVGLAGGPRATGELFF.

The genes are TRBV9 and TRBJ1-2, with D unresolved. Germline V lookup: CDR1 SGDLS, CDR2 YYNGEE. The CDR3 covers 12 residues. V lost 4 bases to trimming and J lost 8 bases, with 12 bases between them. CDR3 protein: CASSPTSFGYTF. CDR3 sequence (DNA): TGTGCCAGCAGCCCGACGTCCTTCGGCTACACCTTC.

The rearrangement uses TRBV11-2 and TRBJ2-7; TRBD2 matches 11 bases. V shed 5 bases and J 4 bases; nucleotides not matched to a gene: 4. The CDR3 has 14 amino acids. The germline CDR1 and CDR2 sequences are SGHAT and FQNNGV. The CDR3 DNA reads TGTGCCAGCAGCCGACTAGCGGGAAAGTACGAGCAGTACTTC. Translation: CASSRLAGKYEQYF. Combining the CDR3 with reference TRBV11-2 and TRBJ2-7 gives the whole variable domain EAGVAQSPRYKIIEKRQSVAFWCNPISGHATLYWYQQILGQGPKLLIQFQNNGVVDDSQLPKDRFSAERLKGVDSTLKIQPAKLEDSAVYLCASSRLAGKYEQYFGPGTRLTVT.

The chain has TRBV7-9 and TRBJ1-6; 11 bases agree with TRBD1. The CDR3 loop spans 15 amino acids. Germline V CDR1 and CDR2: SEHNR, FQNEAQ (reference sequence). V lost 7 bases, J lost 8 bases, and 7 bases stayed unmatched. In DNA, the CDR3 is TGTGCCAGCACCATTAGGACAGGGGGCGATTCACCCCTCCACTTT. Protein sequence: CASTIRTGGDSPLHF.

This rearrangement joins TRBV6-5 to TRBJ2-2, with D possibly being TRBD1 (6 bases). V was trimmed by 1 base and J by 1 base, leaving 7 bases between them. The CDR3 covers 15 residues. Germline V gene lookup returns CDR1 MNHEY and CDR2 SVGAGI. The CDR3 nucleotides read TGTGCCAGCAGTTACTGGACAGAGAACACCGGGGAGCTGTTTTTT. Amino acids: CASSYWTENTGELFF.

This chain links TRBV5-1 with TRBJ2-7, with D possibly matching TRBD1 (6 bases). The CDR3 has 14 amino acids. V was shortened by 0 bases and J by 3 bases, with 10 bases between the two germline ends. Germline lookup yields CDR1 SGHRS and CDR2 YFSETQ. CDR3 DNA sequence: TGCGCCAGCAGCTTGGCAGACAGGTTCTACGAGCAGTACTTC. Protein: CASSLADRFYEQYF.

The rearrangement uses TRBV7-2 and TRBJ1-1, with unresolved D. Germline CDR1 is SGHTA and CDR2 is FQGNSA. The CDR3 covers 12 residues. V lost 4 bases and J lost 6, with 9 bases in between. The CDR3 region has the DNA TGTGCCAGCAGCTATCGGACCGCTGAAGCTTTCTTT. Encoded protein: CASSYRTAEAFF. The whole variable domain, filled in from reference TRBV7-2 and TRBJ1-1, reads GAGVSQSPSNKVTEKGKDVELRCDPISGHTALYWYRQSLGQGLEFLIYFQGNSAPDKSGLPSDRFSAERTGGSVSTLTIQRTQQEDSAVYLCASSYRTAEAFFGQGTRLTVV.

This clone was detected only a few times. The V call is TRBV6-6, the J call TRBJ1-4; D is ambiguous. The V end lost 5 bases, the J end lost 4 bases, and 8 bases lay between the germline ends. The V gene's germline CDR1 is MNHNY and CDR2 SVGAGI (reference sequence). The CDR3 contains 13 residues. DNA for the CDR3: TGTGCCAGCAGTCAGGCAGTTAATGAAAAACTGTTTTTT. It codes for CASSQAVNEKLFF.

The rearrangement joins TRBV2 to TRBJ1-1; D is unclear. The CDR3 contains 12 residues. Trimming removed 10 bases from V and 11 bases from J, with 20 bases in between. The germline V gene has CDR1 SNHLY and CDR2 FYNNEI. Here the CDR3 DNA reads TGTGCCACCCTTGGGAGGGCCGCGGGTGCTTTCTTT. It yields the protein CATLGRAAGAFF.

Concerning this clone: Distinct nucleotide sequences in the sample also encode this CDR3. This chain links TRBV19 with TRBJ2-7; D not certain. CDR1 is LNHDA and CDR2 is SQIVND in the germline V gene (reference sequence). The CDR3 is 13 amino acids. Trimming pared 3 bases from V and 1 base from J, leaving 7 bases between. This CDR3 reads CASSIAESYEQYF. The CDR3 coding sequence is TGTGCCAGTAGTATCGCAGAGTCCTACGAGCAGTACTTC.

With regard to this clone: In the same sample, other DNA sequences code for this CDR3. J is TRBJ2-5 and V is TRBV2; 9 bases align to TRBD2. The junction had 1 base not matched to a gene; V was cut back by 3 bases and J by 2 bases. This CDR3 region has 14 residues. CDR1 and CDR2 from the germline V gene are SNHLY and FYNNEI. CDR3 in amino acids: CASSDLAGQETQYF. DNA for the CDR3: TGTGCCAGCAGTGATCTAGCGGGGCAAGAGACCCAGTACTTC.

This clone was counted a single time. V is TRBV30 and J is TRBJ1-4; D not resolved. The CDR3 is 14 residues long. The germline V gene encodes CDR1 GTSNPN and CDR2 SVGIG (reference sequence). The V gene lost 8 bases and the J gene lost 4 bases, with 17 bases spanning the gap. Here the CDR3 reads CAQHSELVNEKLFF. In DNA, the CDR3 is TGTGCCCAACACTCGGAGCTTGTTAATGAAAAACTGTTTTTT.

Written as DNA, the CDR3 is TGTGCCTGGGGAGACCCAATACCCCTCCACTTT. Protein: CAWGDPIPLHF. The chain has TRBV30 and TRBJ1-6; D gene ambiguous. Trimming removed 5 bases from V and 12 bases from J, with 11 bases in between. The germline V gene encodes CDR1 GTSNPN and CDR2 SVGIG (reference sequence). This CDR3 is 11 amino acids long.

About this clone: The missing conserved phenylalanine or tryptophan at the end of this CDR3 makes a read error likely. Because the CDR3's place on the DNA is in doubt, the DNA is left out and the CDR3 is given as listed by TCRdb. The chain uses TRBV13 and TRBJ1-4; the listed D gene, TRBD1, was not tested against the DNA. Germline V CDR1 and CDR2: PRHDT, FYEKMQ (reference sequence). Including both end residues, the CDR3 is 13 amino acids long. This CDR3 reads CASSLGQGGMLVY.

This clone appeared a single time. V gene TRBV2 combines with J gene TRBJ2-5; maybe TRBD2 (5 bases). From germline, CDR1 is SNHLY and CDR2 FYNNEI. This CDR3 spans 13 amino acids. The V end was cut by 7 bases, the J end by 4 bases, with 13 bases between. The CDR3 DNA is TGTGCCAGCACCGGCCTCGAGGGAGAGACCCAGTACTTC. Its translation: CASTGLEGETQYF.